Below are 9 T cell receptor beta chains sequenced from a single sample in a study of immune evolution from preneoplasia to lung adenocarcinoma (dated by TCRdb to about 2021). The method behind the library was the immunoSEQ multiplex PCR assay. What TCRdb holds here is the immuneACCESS table cut down to in-frame rearrangements. Part of the clones is not present; checked against another copy, under half of the missing clones reflect an unresolved V gene, and the others are unexplained. The sample includes around 14,000 clones, with 80% observed a single time. The ten largest account for approximately 4.4% of the sample. Sequencing was carried out using FFPE minimally invasive lung adenocarcinoma tissue. In the paper's terms, the cell subset or site label means: micro-invasive lung adenocarcinoma (MIA). The receptor source for this set is a person aged 65 to 79 with lung adenocarcinoma.

The chain combines TRBV7-3 with TRBJ2-1; D gene unclear. CDR3 length equals 13 residues. Trimming cost V 5 bases and J 7 bases, with 12 bases left between them. Germline assignment: CDR1 SGHTA and CDR2 FQGTGA. The CDR3 protein is CASSLNTFNEQFF. The CDR3 DNA is TGTGCCAGCAGCCTGAATACGTTTAATGAGCAGTTCTTC.

V and J are TRBV5-4 and TRBJ1-1; D unclear. The CDR3 contains 15 residues. Germline V CDR1 and CDR2: SGHNT, YYREEE (reference sequence). Trimming cost V 1 base and J 1 base, with 11 bases left between them. The CDR3 DNA follows: TGTGCCAGCAGCTTGATCCAGGCTTCGAACACTGAAGCTTTCTTT. Translation gives CASSLIQASNTEAFF.

The chain couples TRBV13 to TRBJ2-3, with TRBD2 matching 8 bases. This CDR3 is built from 14 residues. Per germline, CDR1 PRHDT and CDR2 FYEKMQ (reference sequence). J gave up 4 bases and V 8 bases, and 8 bases lay outside the gene matches. CDR3: CASAREGPADTQYF. The CDR3, as DNA: TGTGCCAGCGCCCGGGAGGGCCCCGCAGATACGCAGTATTTT.

The chain uses TRBV18 and TRBJ2-5; a weak D match, TRBD2 (5 bases). This CDR3 has 13 amino acids. Trimming took 6 bases from V and 1 from J, leaving 9 bases between them. Germline V gene data show CDR1 as KGHSH and CDR2 as LQKENI. The CDR3: CASSPGFQETQYF. In DNA, the CDR3 is TGTGCCAGCTCGCCGGGATTCCAAGAGACCCAGTACTTC.

For the CDR3, the DNA is TGTGCCAGCAGCGGCGGCACAGGTTCTAATTCACCCCTCCACTTT. This codes for CASSGGTGSNSPLHF. V and J are TRBV9 and TRBJ1-6; TRBD1 is a possible D gene (5 bases). The CDR3 is made up of 15 amino acids. CDR1 is SGDLS and CDR2 is YYNGEE in the germline V gene. The V gene lost 3 bases and the J gene lost 6 bases, with 13 bases spanning the gap.

This chain uses TRBV20-1 with TRBJ1-2, with TRBD1 as a possible D gene (5 bases). Germline-derived CDR1 and CDR2 are DFQATT and SNEGSKA (reference sequence). This CDR3 is built from 9 residues. The CDR3: CRPRGGYTF. CDR3 nucleotides: TGCAGGCCCCGGGGGGGCTACACCTTC.

This chain joins TRBV10-3 and TRBJ1-1, with 8 bases lining up with TRBD1. CDR1 ENHRY and CDR2 SYGVKD come from the germline V gene. This CDR3 region has 13 residues. Trimming at V came to 10 bases and at J to 7 bases, leaving 11 bases not matched to a gene. The CDR3 sequence: CATTNYRGIEAFF. In nucleotides, the CDR3 is TGTGCCACCACCAATTACAGGGGGATTGAAGCTTTCTTT.

This rearrangement joins TRBV6-1 to TRBJ1-5; no clear D gene. The germline V gene has CDR1 MNHNS and CDR2 SASEGT. The CDR3 totals 14 residues. The ends were cut back, 7 bases at V and 4 bases at J, with 14 bases in the middle. DNA for the CDR3: TGTGCCAGCAAGAGGCCCAGTTCTAATCAGCCCCAGCATTTT. It is translated as CASKRPSSNQPQHF.

V and J are TRBV11-3 and TRBJ2-7, with TRBD2 identical over 8 bases. The germline CDR1 and CDR2 sequences are SGHNT and YENEEA. Losses at the gene ends were 5 bases for V and 3 bases for J; bases not matched to a gene: 6. This CDR3 contains 14 residues. The CDR3 here is CASSTAGGGYEQYF. DNA of the CDR3: TGTGCCAGCAGCACCGCGGGGGGAGGCTACGAGCAGTACTTC.